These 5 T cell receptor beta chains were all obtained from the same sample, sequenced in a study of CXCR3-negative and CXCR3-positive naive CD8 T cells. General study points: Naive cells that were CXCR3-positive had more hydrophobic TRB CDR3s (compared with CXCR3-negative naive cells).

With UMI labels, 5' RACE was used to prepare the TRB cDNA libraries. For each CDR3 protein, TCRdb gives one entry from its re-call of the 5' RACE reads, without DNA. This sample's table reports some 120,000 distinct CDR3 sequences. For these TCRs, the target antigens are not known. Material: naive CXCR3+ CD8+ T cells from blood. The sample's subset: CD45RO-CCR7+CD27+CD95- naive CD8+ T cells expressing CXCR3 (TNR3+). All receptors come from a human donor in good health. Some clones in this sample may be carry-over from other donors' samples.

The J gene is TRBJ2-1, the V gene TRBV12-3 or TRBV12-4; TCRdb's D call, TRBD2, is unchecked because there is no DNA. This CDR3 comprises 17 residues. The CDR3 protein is CASSRGLAGDTVNEQFF.

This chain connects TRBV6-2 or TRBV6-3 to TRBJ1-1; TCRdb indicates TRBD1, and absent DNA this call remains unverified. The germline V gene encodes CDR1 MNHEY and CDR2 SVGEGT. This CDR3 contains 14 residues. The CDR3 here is CASSFRRDGAEAFF.

CDR3 sequence: CASSQDDRSNTGELFF. The chain couples TRBV4-3 to TRBJ2-2. The CDR3 runs to 16 residues. Germline V lookup: CDR1 LGHNA, CDR2 YSLEER.

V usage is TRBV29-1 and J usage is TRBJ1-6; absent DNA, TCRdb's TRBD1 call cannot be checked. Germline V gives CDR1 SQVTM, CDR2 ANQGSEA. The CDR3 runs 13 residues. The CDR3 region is CSVDGGGFSPLHF.

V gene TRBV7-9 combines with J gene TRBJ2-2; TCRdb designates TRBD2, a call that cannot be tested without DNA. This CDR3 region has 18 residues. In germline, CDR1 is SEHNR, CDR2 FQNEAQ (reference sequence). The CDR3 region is CASSSLFGQSGATGELFF.